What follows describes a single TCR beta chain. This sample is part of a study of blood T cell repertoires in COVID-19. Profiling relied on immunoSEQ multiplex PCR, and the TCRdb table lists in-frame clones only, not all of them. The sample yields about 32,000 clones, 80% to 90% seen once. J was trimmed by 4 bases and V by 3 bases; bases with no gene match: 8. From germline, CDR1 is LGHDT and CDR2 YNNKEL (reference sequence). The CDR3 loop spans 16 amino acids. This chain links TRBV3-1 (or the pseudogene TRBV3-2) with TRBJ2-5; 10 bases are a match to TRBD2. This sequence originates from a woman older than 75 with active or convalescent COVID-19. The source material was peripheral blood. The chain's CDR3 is CASSQGSGGDGETQYF. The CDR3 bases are TGTGCCAGCAGCCAGGGAAGCGGGGGGGACGGAGAGACCCAGTACTTC.